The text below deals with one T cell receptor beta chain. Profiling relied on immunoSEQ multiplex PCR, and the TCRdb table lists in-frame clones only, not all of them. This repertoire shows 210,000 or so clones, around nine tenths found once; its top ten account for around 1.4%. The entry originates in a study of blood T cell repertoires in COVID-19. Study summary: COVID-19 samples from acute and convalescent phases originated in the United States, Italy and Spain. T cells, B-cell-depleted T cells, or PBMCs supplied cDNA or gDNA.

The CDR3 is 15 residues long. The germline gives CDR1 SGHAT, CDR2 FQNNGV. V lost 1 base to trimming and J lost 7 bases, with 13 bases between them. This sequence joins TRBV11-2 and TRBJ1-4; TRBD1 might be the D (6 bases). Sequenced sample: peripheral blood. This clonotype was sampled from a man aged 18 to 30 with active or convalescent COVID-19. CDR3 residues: CASSLARGRSEKLFF. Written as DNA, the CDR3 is TGTGCCAGCAGCTTAGCCAGGGGTCGATCTGAAAAACTGTTTTTT.